The text below deals with one T cell receptor beta chain. The antigen is undetermined. A second 7 to 11 cycle PCR used barcoded and J-beta primers. One entry per CDR3 protein, called by TCRdb with MiXCR from the 5' RACE reads. The table has hundreds of thousands of distinct CDR3 sequences, about 25% seen once. Looked up from germline, CDR1 is SGHTA and CDR2 is FQGNSA. This CDR3 is built from 17 residues. V was trimmed by 1 base and J by 5 bases, leaving 19 bases between them. This entry belongs to a study of blood T cells in healthy people across ages. Study-level findings and limits: There were more naive CD4+ cells and higher diversity in long-lived donors than in aged donors.

This sample also belongs to another study, concerning T cells of mothers and their children.

The sequenced material came from blood. This TCR was sampled from a boy under 18 in good health. V usage is TRBV7-2 and J usage is TRBJ2-3; D is possibly TRBD2 (6 bases). CDR3 loop: CASSLVRLAWEIDTQYF. Written as DNA, the CDR3 is TGTGCCAGCAGCTTAGTTCGGCTAGCGTGGGAGATAGATACGCAGTATTTT.